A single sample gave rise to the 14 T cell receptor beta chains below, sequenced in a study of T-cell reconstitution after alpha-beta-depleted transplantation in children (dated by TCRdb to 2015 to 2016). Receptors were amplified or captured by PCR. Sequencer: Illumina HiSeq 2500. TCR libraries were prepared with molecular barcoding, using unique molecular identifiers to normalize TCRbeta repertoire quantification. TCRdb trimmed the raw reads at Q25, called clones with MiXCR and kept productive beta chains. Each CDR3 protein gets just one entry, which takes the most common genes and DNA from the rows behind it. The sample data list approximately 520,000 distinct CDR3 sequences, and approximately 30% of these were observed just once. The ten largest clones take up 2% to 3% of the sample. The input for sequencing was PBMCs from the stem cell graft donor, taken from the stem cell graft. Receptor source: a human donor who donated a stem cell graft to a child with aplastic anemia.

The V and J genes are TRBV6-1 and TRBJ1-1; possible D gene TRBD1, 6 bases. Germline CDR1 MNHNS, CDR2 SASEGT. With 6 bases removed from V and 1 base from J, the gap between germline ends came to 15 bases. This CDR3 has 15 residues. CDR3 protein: CASRPLRGSNTEAFF. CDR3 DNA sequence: TGTGCCAGCAGGCCTTTGAGGGGGTCGAACACTGAAGCTTTCTTT.

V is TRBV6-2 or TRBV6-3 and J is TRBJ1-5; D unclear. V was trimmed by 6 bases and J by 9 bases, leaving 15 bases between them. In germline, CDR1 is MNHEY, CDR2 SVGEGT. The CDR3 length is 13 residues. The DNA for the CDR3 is TGTGCCAGCAGCGTCGACTCTCTAGGGCCCCAGCATTTT. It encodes CASSVDSLGPQHF.

CDR3: CASSPTSGIGNEQFF. For the CDR3, the DNA is TGTGCCAGCAGCCCAACTAGCGGGATCGGCAATGAGCAGTTCTTC. V gene TRBV7-9 combines with J gene TRBJ2-1, with 10 bases fitting TRBD2. J gave up 6 bases and V 5 bases, and 7 bases lay outside the gene matches. CDR3 length equals 15 residues. Per the germline V gene, CDR1 is SEHNR and CDR2 is FQNEAQ (reference sequence).

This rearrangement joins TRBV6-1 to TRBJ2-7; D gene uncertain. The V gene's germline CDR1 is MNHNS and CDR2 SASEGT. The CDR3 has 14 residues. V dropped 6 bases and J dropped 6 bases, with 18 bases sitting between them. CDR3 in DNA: TGTGCCAGCAGCGACCTTCGACTCGACTGCGAGCAGTACTTC. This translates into CASSDLRLDCEQYF.

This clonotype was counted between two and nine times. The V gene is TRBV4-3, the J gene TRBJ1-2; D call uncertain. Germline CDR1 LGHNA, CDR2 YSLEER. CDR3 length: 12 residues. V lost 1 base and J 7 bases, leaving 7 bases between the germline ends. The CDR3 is CASSQGLGGYTF. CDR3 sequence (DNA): TGCGCCAGCAGCCAAGGTCTGGGTGGCTACACCTTC.

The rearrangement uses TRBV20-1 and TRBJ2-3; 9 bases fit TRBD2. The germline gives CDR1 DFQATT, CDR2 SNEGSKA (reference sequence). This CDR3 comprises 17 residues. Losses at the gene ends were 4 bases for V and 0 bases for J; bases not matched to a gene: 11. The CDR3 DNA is TGCAGTGCTAAATCCTTTCCTAGCGGGGTTAGCACAGATACGCAGTATTTT. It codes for CSAKSFPSGVSTDTQYF.

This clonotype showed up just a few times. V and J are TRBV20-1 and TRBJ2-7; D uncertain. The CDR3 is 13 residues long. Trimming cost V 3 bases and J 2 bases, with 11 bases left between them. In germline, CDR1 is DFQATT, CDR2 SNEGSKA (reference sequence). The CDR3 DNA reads TGCAGTGCTAGTGGGCTGCTGCCCTACGAGCAGTACGTC. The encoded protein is CSASGLLPYEQYV.

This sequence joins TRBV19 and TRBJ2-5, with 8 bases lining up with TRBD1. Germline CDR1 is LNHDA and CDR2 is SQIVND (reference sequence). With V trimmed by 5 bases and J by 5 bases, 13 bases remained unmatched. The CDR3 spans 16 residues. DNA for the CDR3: TGTGCCAGTAGTGATACTGGGCAGGGGGCTTGGGAGACCCAGTACTTC. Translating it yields CASSDTGQGAWETQYF.

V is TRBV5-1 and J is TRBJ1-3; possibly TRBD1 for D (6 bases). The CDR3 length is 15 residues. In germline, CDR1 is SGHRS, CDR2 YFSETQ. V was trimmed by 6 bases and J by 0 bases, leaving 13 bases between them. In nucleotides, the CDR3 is TGCGCCAGCATGGACAGCCAGAGCTCTGGAAACACCATATATTTT. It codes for CASMDSQSSGNTIYF.

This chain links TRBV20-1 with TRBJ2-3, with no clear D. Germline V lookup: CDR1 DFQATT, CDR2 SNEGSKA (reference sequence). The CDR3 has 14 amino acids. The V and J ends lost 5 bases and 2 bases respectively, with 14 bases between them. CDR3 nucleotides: TGCAGTGCTCCACTAAGACTCCCCACAGATACGCAGTATTTT. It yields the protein CSAPLRLPTDTQYF.

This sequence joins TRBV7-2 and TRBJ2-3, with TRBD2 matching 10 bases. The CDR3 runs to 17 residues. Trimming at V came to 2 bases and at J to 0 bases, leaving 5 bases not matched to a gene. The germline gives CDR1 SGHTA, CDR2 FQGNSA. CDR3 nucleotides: TGTGCCAGCAGCTTATCCCTAGCGGGAGTAAGCACAGATACGCAGTATTTT. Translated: CASSLSLAGVSTDTQYF.

The CDR3 DNA reads as TGTGCCAGCACCTTGGGCGGAGGCCAAGAGACCCAGTACTTC. Translation: CASTLGGGQETQYF. This sequence joins TRBV7-2 and TRBJ2-5; tentative D call: TRBD2 (5 bases). CDR1 is SGHTA, CDR2 FQGNSA, per germline. This CDR3 is built from 14 residues. V was trimmed by 7 bases and J by 1 base, leaving 13 bases between them. The full variable domain, rest sourced from reference TRBV7-2 and TRBJ2-5, is GAGVSQSPSNKVTEKGKDVELRCDPISGHTALYWYRQSLGQGLEFLIYFQGNSAPDKSGLPSDRFSAERTGGSVSTLTIQRTQQEDSAVYLCASTLGGGQETQYFGPGTRLLVL.

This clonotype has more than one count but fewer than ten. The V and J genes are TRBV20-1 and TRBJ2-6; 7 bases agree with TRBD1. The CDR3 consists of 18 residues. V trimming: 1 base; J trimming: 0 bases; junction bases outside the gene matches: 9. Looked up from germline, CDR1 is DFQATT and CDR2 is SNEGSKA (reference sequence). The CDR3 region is CSARVPTGPGSGANVLTF. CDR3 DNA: TGCAGTGCTAGAGTCCCGACAGGGCCAGGCTCTGGGGCCAACGTCCTGACTTTC.

In nucleotides, the CDR3 is TGTGCCAGCAGCCGCCTCGCGACAGGCTCCTATAATTCACCCCTCCACTTT. Protein product: CASSRLATGSYNSPLHF. V and J are TRBV9 and TRBJ1-6; D perhaps matches TRBD1 (6 bases). CDR3 size: 17 residues. Per germline, CDR1 SGDLS and CDR2 YYNGEE. V lost 4 bases and J lost 0, with 14 bases in between.